These 23 T cell receptor beta chains came from one sample sequenced in a study of control samples from healthy donors and cancer patients. Assay: immunoSEQ multiplex PCR; the TCRdb copy retains only in-frame clones and omits some. The repertoire has tens of thousands of clones, roughly 84% of them found once; the top ten carry about 15%. The material sequenced was blood. These receptors came from a man over 45 in good health.

J is TRBJ2-2 and V is TRBV10-3; D may be TRBD2 (6 bases). This CDR3 is built from 15 residues. Between the trimmed V and J ends, which lost 6 bases and 0 bases, there was a span of 11 bases. Looked up from germline, CDR1 is ENHRY and CDR2 is SYGVKD. CDR3 nucleotides: TGTGCCATCAGGGAGGGGACCACGAACACCGGGGAGCTGTTTTTT. This sequence encodes CAIREGTTNTGELFF.

The J gene is TRBJ1-5, the V gene TRBV5-6; 12 bases are shared with TRBD1. This CDR3 has 16 residues. V shed 2 bases, J shed 5 bases, and the junction held 5 bases outside the gene matches. The germline gives CDR1 SGHDT, CDR2 YYEEEE. CDR3 DNA: TGTGCCAGCAGCTTAGGGGGACAGGGGGCCTATCAGCCCCAGCATTTT. Its translation is CASSLGGQGAYQPQHF.

This chain uses TRBV7-2 with TRBJ1-1; no clear D gene. The CDR3 has 15 residues. From germline, CDR1 is SGHTA and CDR2 FQGNSA. Trimming took off 5 bases at V and 3 bases at J, with 16 bases between the two ends. The chain's CDR3 is CASSPRPDLYTEAFF. CDR3 DNA sequence: TGTGCCAGCAGCCCGCGCCCCGACTTGTACACTGAAGCTTTCTTT.

The chain is built from TRBV7-2 and TRBJ2-7; the D gene is possibly TRBD1 (6 bases). The CDR3 is 15 residues long. With 0 bases removed from V and 5 bases from J, the gap between germline ends came to 14 bases. Germline V lookup: CDR1 SGHTA, CDR2 FQGNSA. The CDR3, as DNA: TGTGCCAGCAGCTTAGCGCCAGGGGCAAATCACGAGCAGTACTTC. Its protein is CASSLAPGANHEQYF.

The chain has TRBV5-1 and TRBJ1-3; D is uncertain. The V end was cut by 4 bases, the J end by 0 bases, with 8 bases between. Germline assignment: CDR1 SGHRS and CDR2 YFSETQ. The CDR3 length is 14 residues. The CDR3 DNA reads as TGCGCCAGCAGCCCTGAGAGCTCTGGAAACACCATATATTTT. Protein sequence: CASSPESSGNTIYF. The variable domain in full, with the rest retrieved from reference TRBV5-1 and TRBJ1-3, is KAGVTQTPRYLIKTRGQQVTLSCSPISGHRSVSWYQQTPGQGLQFLFEYFSETQRNKGNFPGRFSGRQFSNSRSEMNVSTLELGDSALYLCASSPESSGNTIYFGEGSWLTVV.

The chain uses TRBV19 and TRBJ2-2; D is ambiguous. This CDR3 has 14 residues. Per germline, CDR1 LNHDA and CDR2 SQIVND (reference sequence). Trimming pared 1 base from V and 4 bases from J, leaving 7 bases between. The CDR3, as DNA: TGTGCCAGTAGTATAGGCGGAGCCACCGGGGAGCTGTTTTTT. Protein sequence: CASSIGGATGELFF.

V usage is TRBV15 and J usage is TRBJ2-2; possibly TRBD2 for D (6 bases). Trimming removed 0 bases from V and 7 bases from J, with 9 bases in between. The CDR3 length is 14 residues. Germline-derived CDR1 and CDR2 are LNHNV and YYDKDF (reference sequence). This CDR3 is CATSRDLGSGELFF. The CDR3 region has the DNA TGTGCCACCAGCAGAGATCTCGGGAGCGGGGAGCTGTTTTTT.

This rearrangement joins TRBV30 to TRBJ2-7, with unresolved D. CDR3 length: 13 residues. Trimming stripped 1 base from V and 2 bases from J, with 9 bases between. Germline lookup yields CDR1 GTSNPN and CDR2 SVGIG (reference sequence). CDR3 in amino acids: CAWSATTPYEQYF. DNA of the CDR3: TGTGCCTGGAGTGCCACTACACCCTACGAGCAGTACTTC.

The V gene is TRBV11-2, the J gene TRBJ2-3, with a possible D match to TRBD2 (7 bases). The CDR3 consists of 13 residues. The germline CDR1 and CDR2 sequences are SGHAT and FQNNGV. V shed 4 bases and J shed 11 bases, with 16 bases lying between them. CDR3 sequence reads: CASSSGRGGLQYF. The CDR3 DNA reads as TGTGCCAGCAGCTCAGGGCGCGGGGGCCTGCAGTATTTT.

The CDR3 is CASSPGRDRWFNQPQHF. CDR3 nucleotide sequence: TGTGCCAGCAGCCCCGGCCGGGACAGGTGGTTCAATCAGCCCCAGCATTTT. The chain has TRBV7-8 and TRBJ1-5; TRBD1 matches 8 bases. CDR1 and CDR2 (germline): SGHVS, FQNEAQ. The CDR3 runs to 17 residues. V shed 5 bases and J 3 bases; nucleotides not matched to a gene: 12.

V is TRBV28 and J is TRBJ2-7, with 10 bases matching TRBD1. This CDR3 is 18 amino acids long. CDR1 is MDHEN and CDR2 is SYDVKM in the germline V gene. The junction had 18 bases not matched to a gene; V was cut back by 7 bases and J by 3 bases. CDR3 sequence (DNA): TGTGCCAGCACCCAACCTCCCGGGACAGGGGTGTTTGGCTACGAGCAGTACTTC. This codes for CASTQPPGTGVFGYEQYF.

The chain carries TRBV19 and TRBJ2-3, with 8 bases fitting TRBD2. The CDR3 sequence is 15 residues long. In germline, CDR1 is LNHDA, CDR2 SQIVND (reference sequence). J lost 6 bases, V lost 4 bases, and 9 bases had no gene match. The CDR3 region has the DNA TGTGCCAGTAGTACTACTAGCGGTCATAAGGATACGCAGTATTTT. It encodes CASSTTSGHKDTQYF. The full variable domain, rest sourced from reference TRBV19 and TRBJ2-3, is DGGITQSPKYLFRKEGQNVTLSCEQNLNHDAMYWYRQDPGQGLRLIYYSQIVNDFQKGDIAEGYSVSREKKESFPLTVTSAQKNPTAFYLCASSTTSGHKDTQYFGPGTRLTVL.

This clone was seen only a few times. The chain is built from TRBV3-1 (or the pseudogene TRBV3-2) and TRBJ2-7, with 9 bases aligning to TRBD1. With V trimmed by 4 bases and J by 0 bases, 7 bases remained unmatched. Germline V gene lookup returns CDR1 LGHDT and CDR2 YNNKEL (reference sequence). This CDR3 comprises 16 residues. CDR3 coding DNA: TGTGCCAGCAGCCCTGTTTTGGGACAGGGCTCCTACGAGCAGTACTTC. Encoded protein: CASSPVLGQGSYEQYF.

The V and J genes are TRBV7-8 and TRBJ2-4, with a tentative D call TRBD1 (5 bases). Germline V gene data show CDR1 as SGHVS and CDR2 as FQNEAQ. The CDR3 extends over 16 amino acids. V was pared by 5 bases and J by 3 bases, with 17 bases between. CDR3 amino acids: CASSTKTGSGKNIQYF. The DNA for the CDR3 is TGTGCCAGCAGCACTAAAACAGGCTCGGGCAAAAACATTCAGTACTTC.

The chain is built from TRBV4-1 and TRBJ2-7; either TRBD1 or TRBD2 may supply D (5 bases each). Trimming pared 3 bases from V and 0 bases from J, leaving 12 bases between. Germline CDR1 and CDR2: MGHRA and YSYEKL. This CDR3 is built from 15 residues. CDR3 DNA: TGCGCCAGCAGCCAGTACGGGGCCCGCTCCTACGAGCAGTACTTC. It is translated as CASSQYGARSYEQYF.

The V gene is TRBV27, the J gene TRBJ2-1; 13 bases match TRBD2. This CDR3 has 15 amino acids. V lost 7 bases to trimming and J lost 5 bases; unmatched junction nucleotides: 5. CDR1 and CDR2 from the germline V gene are MNHEY and SMNVEV (reference sequence). In nucleotides, the CDR3 is TGTGCCAGCACTACCGGGACTAGCGGGGACAATGAGCAGTTCTTC. This codes for CASTTGTSGDNEQFF.

This chain joins TRBV28 and TRBJ2-7, with D maybe TRBD1 (5 bases). The CDR3 extends over 17 amino acids. Deletions cut 5 bases from V and 0 bases from J, with 20 bases between. Germline CDR1 and CDR2: MDHEN and SYDVKM. CDR3 sequence: CASSPQLGQESSYEQYF. CDR3 coding DNA: TGTGCCAGCAGTCCCCAACTGGGGCAGGAGAGCTCCTACGAGCAGTACTTC.

The chain has TRBV3-1 (or the pseudogene TRBV3-2) and TRBJ1-1, with unresolved D. V lost 2 bases to trimming and J lost 4 bases, with 11 bases between them. The V gene's germline CDR1 is LGHDT and CDR2 YNNKEL (reference sequence). This CDR3 has 14 residues. The chain's CDR3 is CASSQPGVRTEAFF. CDR3 DNA: TGTGCCAGCAGCCAACCGGGAGTCCGCACTGAAGCTTTCTTT.

The chain employs TRBV9 and TRBJ2-3; D perhaps matches TRBD1 (6 bases). Germline V gene sequence: CDR1 SGDLS, CDR2 YYNGEE. Trimming took 8 bases from V and 2 from J, leaving 12 bases between them. The CDR3 spans 13 residues. CDR3: CASSQGNTDTQYF. The CDR3 DNA is TGTGCCAGTAGTCAGGGGAACACAGATACGCAGTATTTT. The variable domain in full, with the rest retrieved from reference TRBV9 and TRBJ2-3, is DSGVTQTPKHLITATGQRVTLRCSPRSGDLSVYWYQQSLDQGLQFLIQYYNGEERAKGNILERFSAQQFPDLHSELNLSSLELGDSALYFCASSQGNTDTQYFGPGTRLTVL.

In its sample, this clone was seen once. The rearrangement uses TRBV6-1 and TRBJ1-2, with 8 bases fitting TRBD1. The length of the CDR3 is 15 residues. Trimming cost V 3 bases and J 3 bases; bases outside gene matches: 6. Germline V gives CDR1 MNHNS, CDR2 SASEGT. The CDR3 loop reads CASSDRGRIDYGYTF. The CDR3 DNA is TGTGCCAGCAGTGACAGGGGGCGAATAGACTATGGCTACACCTTC.

This clone has a handful of counts. V is TRBV24-1 and J is TRBJ1-5, with 7 bases matching TRBD1. The V segment lost 1 base and the J segment 1 base; nucleotides outside the gene matches: 0. From germline, CDR1 is KGHDR and CDR2 SFDVKD. The CDR3 sequence is 15 residues long. DNA for the CDR3: TGTGCCACCAGTGATTTAGGGGGCAGCAATCAGCCCCAGCATTTT. Translating gives CATSDLGGSNQPQHF.

The chain carries TRBV9 and TRBJ1-1, with 8 bases lining up with TRBD1. Germline CDR1 reads SGDLS; CDR2 reads YYNGEE. J gave up 5 bases and V 4 bases, and 10 bases lay outside the gene matches. CDR3 length: 15 residues. CDR3 amino acids: CASSLRTGSGTEAFF. The CDR3 coding sequence is TGTGCCAGCAGCCTACGGACAGGGTCGGGGACTGAAGCTTTCTTT.

This clone was observed a handful of times. This chain uses TRBV6-4 with TRBJ1-1; TRBD1 agrees at 11 bases. V lost 6 bases, J lost 6 bases, and 6 bases stayed unmatched. Germline V gives CDR1 MRHNA, CDR2 SNTAGT. The length of the CDR3 is 14 residues. This CDR3 reads CASSLGQGAAEAFF. As DNA, the CDR3 is TGTGCCAGCAGCCTCGGACAGGGGGCAGCTGAAGCTTTCTTT.